The subject of this entry is one T cell receptor (beta chain). Its antigen is currently not known. Per-base qualities were not stored, and no clone one base away is much larger. From a lookup of the germline V gene, CDR1 and CDR2 are MGHRA and YSYEKL. Germline trimming: 0 bases from V, 5 bases from J; junction bases outside gene matches: 9. The CDR3 contains 16 residues, cysteine and phenylalanine counted. The kept DNA is CDR3 alone, 48 bases in frame from the first base. The data originate from a study of blood T cell repertoires in COVID-19 (dated by TCRdb to 2018 to 2020). General notes on the study: Samples covering the acute and convalescent phases of COVID-19 were provided by collaborators in the United States, Italy and Spain. The material from the prospective study consisted of cDNA or gDNA derived from T cells, B-cell-depleted T cells, or PBMCs. Subjects who had been exposed to COVID-19, were actively infected with it, or had recovered from it provided the deeply sampled blood TCRbeta repertoires that made up the dataset. The repertoires were released in a freely available public database intended as a resource for research on the immune response to SARS-CoV-2. The samples were drawn from two sources: the first 160 participants of the ongoing ImmuneRACE study, and 1,254 subjects contributed by 6 global collaborators. Nearly every sample came with metadata listing a de-identified subject ID, COVID-19 status, age in years and sex. Where available, HLA class I and class II types were obtained from metadata supplied by the sample provider rather than from assay-based typing.

The paper as a whole reports these results and caveats: Clinical and demographic metadata were provided uncurated, with the amount varying by source and participant.

TCRbeta CDR3 regions were amplified from genomic DNA by means of the immunoSEQ Assay, a bias-controlled multiplex PCR. Regarding the original processing steps: Within the assay, amplification of reference gene primers was used to estimate how many nucleated cells each sample contained. To quantify the absolute abundance of each unique TCRbeta CDR3 rearrangement, sequence reads were collapsed and filtered. For each sample, productive Simpson clonality was calculated as the square root of Simpson's diversity index over productive rearrangements. The clones in this table, taken by TCRdb from immuneACCESS, are in-frame only. Not every clone is retained; where verified, under half of the shortfall comes from an unresolved V gene, and the cause of the rest is unknown. V, J and clone size are taken as reported in that table, and D and trimming were inferred from the DNA itself. The sample has about 220,000 clones on record, more than 75% of them singletons. Of the sample, roughly 12% is held by the ten largest clones.

Collaborating institutions collected whole blood in K2EDTA tubes following their own protocols. Collaborator samples were shipped for TCRbeta analysis as frozen whole blood, isolated PBMCs, or DNA extracted from either sample type. This clonotype originated in a human donor in a cohort sampled during active COVID-19. Material for sequencing was peripheral blood. Recombination connected TRBV4-1 to TRBJ2-5, with TRBD2 matching 7 junction bases. The base sequence is TGCGCCAGCAGCCAAGAGATCTCTAGCGGACTGGAGACCCAGTACTTC. It is translated as CASSQEISSGLETQYF.